Listed here is a single T cell receptor (beta chain). The antigen remains unidentified. From the germline J gene comes the end of the CDR3, since the read stops 3 residues before it. This specimen comes from a study of T cells in women clearing cervical HPV infection. The overall study: Case blood was drawn when the lesion was first found; control blood after infection became undetectable. Findings of the study overall: CIN3+ cases had significantly higher TCR repertoire richness than controls, but evenness did not differ.

Germline lookup yields CDR1 SNHLY and CDR2 FYNNEI. The CDR3 extends over 15 amino acids. The V end was cut by 4 bases, the J end by 8 bases, with 17 bases between. Using immunoSEQ multiplex PCR, the repertoire was profiled, and TCRdb retains in-frame clones only, with some absent. This sample's table reports about 30,000 clones. This receptor was obtained from a woman aged 18 to 75 with a cervical HPV16 infection that either progressed to CIN3+ or cleared (not recorded which). This chain links TRBV2 with TRBJ1-4; tentative D call: TRBD1 (5 bases). The sample taken for sequencing was blood buffy coat. CDR3 protein: CASSVQGLVGEKLFF. The covered CDR3 bases are TGTGCCAGCAGTGTCCAGGGTTTAGTTGGGGAAAAA.